The 8 T cell receptor beta chains listed next were all sequenced from one sample in a study of radiation and T cells in renal cell carcinoma. Time point given: blood 4 weeks post-SBRT, at nephrectomy. Documented treatment: 15 Gy SBRT to primary tumor, nephrectomy 4 weeks later. Assay: immunoSEQ multiplex PCR; the TCRdb copy retains only in-frame clones and omits some. The repertoire includes about 73,000 clones, around four fifths of them detected once, and 2.4% sits in the top ten. The sample consisted of blood, taken from a patient whose treatment included radiotherapy and nephrectomy. These receptors originate from a woman aged 55-75 years with renal cell carcinoma.

This chain uses TRBV15 with TRBJ2-5; D not resolved. Germline V gives CDR1 LNHNV, CDR2 YYDKDF (reference sequence). Deletions cut 0 bases from V and 2 bases from J, with 4 bases between. The length of the CDR3 is 13 residues. In DNA form, the CDR3 reads TGTGCCACCAGCAGAGATTCTCAAGAGACCCAGTACTTC. Residues: CATSRDSQETQYF.

The chain links TRBV6-4 to TRBJ2-5; D is undetermined. The germline gives CDR1 MRHNA, CDR2 SNTAGT. V lost 5 bases and J lost 2, with 9 bases in between. This CDR3 has 13 amino acids. CDR3 sequence (DNA): TGTGCCAGCAGTAGGGATTCACAAGAGACCCAGTACTTC. Its protein is CASSRDSQETQYF.

The rearrangement joins TRBV7-9 to TRBJ1-1; D is uncertain. The germline gives CDR1 SEHNR, CDR2 FQNEAQ (reference sequence). This CDR3 is 15 amino acids long. Trimming shortened V by 1 base and J by 1 base, and 10 bases separated the two germline ends. The CDR3: CASSLVSGANTEAFF. DNA of the CDR3: TGTGCCAGCAGCTTAGTGTCCGGAGCGAACACTGAAGCTTTCTTT.

This sequence joins TRBV4-1 and TRBJ2-1; TRBD2 matches at 10 bases. The trim removed 0 bases at V and 5 bases at J, leaving 7 bases unmatched. The CDR3 is made up of 17 amino acids. Per the germline V gene, CDR1 is MGHRA and CDR2 is YSYEKL. The CDR3 spells CASSQEGLAGANNEQFF. CDR3 nucleotides: TGCGCCAGCAGCCAAGAGGGGCTAGCGGGGGCCAACAATGAGCAGTTCTTC.

This chain links TRBV27 with TRBJ1-6; D perhaps matches TRBD1 (6 bases). The CDR3 runs to 17 residues. Germline CDR1 MNHEY, CDR2 SMNVEV (reference sequence). Trimming removed 4 bases from V and 0 bases from J, with 13 bases in between. The CDR3 bases are TGTGCCAGCAGTTGGAACAGGGCTGGCTCCTATAATTCACCCCTCCACTTT. This codes for CASSWNRAGSYNSPLHF.

The V and J genes are TRBV6-1 and TRBJ2-6; D is undetermined. V was trimmed by 0 bases and J by 4 bases, leaving 10 bases between them. CDR1 is MNHNS, CDR2 SASEGT, per germline. The CDR3 runs to 16 residues. CDR3 sequence (DNA): TGTGCCAGCAGTGAAGCCGTAGGAGCCGGGGCCAACGTCCTGACTTTC. Encoded protein: CASSEAVGAGANVLTF.

The chain is built from TRBV6-5 and TRBJ1-6; no clear D gene. Per the germline V gene, CDR1 is MNHEY and CDR2 is SVGAGI. The CDR3 has 16 amino acids. The V and J ends lost 0 bases and 8 bases respectively, with 14 bases between them. The CDR3 DNA is TGTGCCAGCAGTTACTCGTACAGCTTTTTACATTCACCCCTCCACTTT. Translated: CASSYSYSFLHSPLHF.

This chain joins TRBV7-9 and TRBJ1-4; no firm D call. This CDR3 is built from 14 residues. V lost 8 bases to trimming and J lost 2 bases, with 12 bases between them. Germline CDR1 reads SEHNR; CDR2 reads FQNEAQ (reference sequence). For the CDR3, the DNA is TGTGCCAGCGGGCCCCGAAGCACTAATGAAAAACTGTTTTTT. Translating it yields CASGPRSTNEKLFF.